This T cell receptor beta chain was sequenced during a study of response to subunit inactivated influenza vaccine. Regarding the study as a whole: New T cells are recruited in small numbers by each seasonal influenza vaccination, according to the authors' suggestion.

This clonotype showed up just once. Antigen: not known. One entry per CDR3 protein, called by TCRdb with MiXCR from the RT-PCR reads. The sample gives hundreds of thousands of distinct CDR3 sequences, about an eighth of which show up once; 10% is in the top ten. Germline V lookup: CDR1 SGHTA, CDR2 FQGNSA. CDR3 length: 15 residues. Trimming pared 4 bases from V and 4 bases from J, leaving 17 bases between. The chain uses TRBV7-2 and TRBJ2-7; no reliable D call. The sequences come from PBMCs from blood, collected on the day of vaccination. The sequence derives from a man over 45 who received an inactivated influenza vaccine. The CDR3 here is CASSSFAMRSYEQYF. Written as DNA, the CDR3 is TGTGCCAGCAGCTCTTTTGCCATGCGGTCGTACGAGCAGTACTTC.